This T cell receptor (beta chain) derives from a study of shared clonotypes between healthy human individuals. General study results and limits: Only a few donors were included, so the genetic and exposure-history diversity represented was limited.

The assay was immunoSEQ multiplex PCR, and TCRdb's table has in-frame clones only and misses some. Of hundreds of thousands of clones listed, nearly 95% are singletons. Points on this clone: Antigen specificity is unknown.

In the naive CD8 group, cells lacked CD45RO and were positively selected for CCR7, so terminally differentiated effector memory CD45RA+ cells were left out. The receptor comes from a man aged 25-45 years in good health. Material: naive CD8+ T cells sorted from blood.

The CDR3 DNA sequence: TGTGCCAGCAAACGGGGGTGGACCGGGGAGCTGTTTTTT. It specifies CASKRGWTGELFF. The genes are TRBV27 and TRBJ2-2; D is perhaps TRBD2 (6 bases). The CDR3 spans 13 residues. Germline CDR1 reads MNHEY; CDR2 reads SMNVEV (reference sequence). Deletions cut 7 bases from V and 5 bases from J, with 11 bases between.